The clone carrying this T cell receptor beta chain was observed a handful of times. The authors ran a second PCR of about 6 to 11 cycles using a sample-barcoded 5' primer and a J-beta primer mix. In TCRdb, the 5' RACE reads were re-called with MiXCR into one record per CDR3 protein. The sample holds 1.5 million to 2 million distinct CDR3 sequences; 39% are singletons and the top ten take about 23%. The sample comes from a study of blood T cells in healthy people across ages. Sequenced input: blood. The receptor was isolated from a human donor in good health.

The CDR3 region has the DNA TGTGCCAGCAGCCGGACTAGCGGGGGGGGTGAGCAGTTCTTC. Translated, it gives CASSRTSGGGEQFF. The chain joins TRBV7-2 to TRBJ2-1; 15 nucleotides match TRBD2. The CDR3 runs 14 residues. With V trimmed by 5 bases and J by 9 bases, 2 bases remained unmatched. Germline-derived CDR1 and CDR2 are SGHTA and FQGNSA.